The 30 T cell receptor beta chains below all came from one sample that was sequenced in a study of CD8 T cells in Susac syndrome (dated by TCRdb to the late 2010s). Receptor amplification or capture employed the immunoSEQ multiplex PCR assay. RNA was extracted using the RNeasy kit, and roughly 0.5 to 1 ug of the RNA was reverse transcribed with random hexamers. TCRdb itself trimmed the public reads at Q25 with fastp, ran MiXCR and retained productive beta chains. Identical CDR3 proteins give one entry, which carries the most common genes and DNA. Recorded for this sample are about 49,000 distinct CDR3 sequences; approximately 93% of them occurred a single time. The ten largest clones take up roughly 0.58% of the sample. The material sequenced was CD8+ T cells from PBMCs. These receptor sequences come from a human donor in good health.

This clonotype has only a few counts. The chain joins TRBV4-1 to TRBJ2-7, with D possibly matching TRBD2 (6 bases). The CDR3 has 12 residues. With 8 bases removed from V and 4 bases from J, the gap between germline ends came to 12 bases. Germline V gene sequence: CDR1 MGHRA, CDR2 YSYEKL. The CDR3 reads CASGNSGYEQYF. The CDR3 DNA reads as TGCGCCAGCGGAAATAGCGGATACGAGCAGTACTTC.

This chain connects TRBV28 to TRBJ1-5; 7 nucleotides align to TRBD1. CDR1 is MDHEN, CDR2 SYDVKM, per germline. The CDR3 contains 15 residues. Losses at the gene ends were 6 bases for V and 3 bases for J; bases not matched to a gene: 8. CDR3 loop: CASSPDREVNQPQHF. The CDR3 DNA follows: TGTGCCAGCAGCCCCGACAGGGAAGTCAATCAGCCCCAGCATTTT. The full variable domain, rest sourced from reference TRBV28 and TRBJ1-5, is DVKVTQSSRYLVKRTGEKVFLECVQDMDHENMFWYRQDPGLGLRLIYFSYDVKMKEKGDIPEGYSVSREKKERFSLILESASTNQTSMYLCASSPDREVNQPQHFGDGTRLSIL.

The genes are TRBV3-1 and TRBJ1-2, with unresolved D. Trimming pared 0 bases from V and 4 bases from J, leaving 9 bases between. Per germline, CDR1 LGHDT and CDR2 YNNKEL (reference sequence). The CDR3 loop spans 14 amino acids. CDR3 region: CASSQDYPLYGYTF. The CDR3 DNA follows: TGTGCCAGCAGCCAAGATTACCCTCTCTATGGCTACACCTTC.

This rearrangement joins TRBV5-1 to TRBJ2-7, with D hard to call. The length of the CDR3 is 16 residues. The V and J ends lost 0 bases and 5 bases respectively, with 18 bases between them. Germline CDR1 SGHRS, CDR2 YFSETQ. CDR3 residues: CASSLGTHRMADEQYF. DNA for the CDR3: TGCGCCAGCAGCTTGGGGACCCACCGGATGGCGGACGAGCAGTACTTC.

The J gene is TRBJ2-3, the V gene TRBV29-1; TRBD2 matches at 9 bases. Losses at the gene ends were 7 bases for V and 4 bases for J; bases not matched to a gene: 6. The CDR3 runs 13 residues. CDR1 is SQVTM and CDR2 is ANQGSEA in the germline V gene. In DNA, the CDR3 is TGCAGCGCTGCGGGGGGGGGAGCAGATACGCAGTATTTT. It translates to CSAAGGGADTQYF.

CDR3 in DNA: TGTGCCAGCAGACCGACCGGGACCCTATCCTACGAGCAGTACTTC. It codes for CASRPTGTLSYEQYF. This chain links TRBV27 with TRBJ2-7; perhaps D is TRBD1 or TRBD2 (5 bases each). The germline CDR1 and CDR2 sequences are MNHEY and SMNVEV (reference sequence). This CDR3 is 15 amino acids long. Trimming removed 6 bases at V and 1 base at J, with 16 bases between.

The chain uses TRBV5-1 and TRBJ2-2; either TRBD1 or TRBD2 may supply D (5 bases each). V lost 1 base and J 8 bases, leaving 12 bases between the germline ends. CDR1 is SGHRS, CDR2 YFSETQ, per germline. The CDR3 is 14 amino acids. CDR3 residues: CASSLRDGLGELFF. DNA of the CDR3: TGCGCCAGCAGCTTGAGGGACGGCCTGGGGGAGCTGTTTTTT.

This clonotype was detected once. This chain uses TRBV13 with TRBJ2-7; the match to TRBD2 covers 10 bases. Germline CDR1 is PRHDT and CDR2 is FYEKMQ (reference sequence). The CDR3 is 14 residues long. J gave up 3 bases and V 5 bases, and 4 bases lay outside the gene matches. CDR3 coding DNA: TGTGCCAGCAGCCCTAGCGGGAGTTACTACGAGCAGTACTTC. Protein product: CASSPSGSYYEQYF.

The J gene is TRBJ2-7, the V gene TRBV9; possibly TRBD1 for D (6 bases). The CDR3 is 14 residues long. Trimming took 0 bases from V and 2 from J, leaving 9 bases between them. CDR1 and CDR2 from the germline V gene are SGDLS and YYNGEE. The CDR3 spells CASSVAPGAYEQYF. CDR3 DNA: TGTGCCAGCAGCGTAGCTCCAGGGGCCTACGAGCAGTACTTC.

V gene TRBV28 combines with J gene TRBJ2-7, with unresolved D. The V gene's germline CDR1 is MDHEN and CDR2 SYDVKM. The CDR3 spans 14 residues. V was clipped by 6 bases and J by 0 bases, with 12 bases between them. The CDR3 here is CASRGRISSYEQYF. CDR3 bases: TGTGCCAGCAGAGGCAGGATTAGCTCCTACGAGCAGTACTTC.

The rearrangement uses TRBV4-1 and TRBJ2-7; 7 bases are shared with TRBD1. CDR3 length: 15 residues. Germline CDR1 reads MGHRA; CDR2 reads YSYEKL. The V segment lost 3 bases and the J segment 5 bases; nucleotides outside the gene matches: 10. DNA for the CDR3: TGCGCCAGCAGCCACCCGACAGGGATTGGCCACGAGCAGTACTTC. This sequence encodes CASSHPTGIGHEQYF.

The gene calls are TRBV12-3 or TRBV12-4 and TRBJ1-6, with D unclear. Trimming stripped 5 bases from V and 13 bases from J, with 12 bases between. CDR3 length equals 12 residues. DNA for the CDR3: TGTGCCAGCAGTGTCGGGAGCGGCCCCCTCCACTTT. It is translated as CASSVGSGPLHF.

This clonotype was counted between two and nine times. The chain combines TRBV28 with TRBJ2-7, with D maybe TRBD1 (6 bases). The germline V gene has CDR1 MDHEN and CDR2 SYDVKM. V lost 5 bases and J lost 6, with 17 bases in between. The CDR3 is 14 amino acids. The CDR3 loop is CASSPSWTVGEQYF. The DNA for the CDR3 is TGTGCCAGCAGTCCCTCATGGACAGTTGGCGAGCAGTACTTC.

The V and J genes are TRBV10-3 and TRBJ2-1; 7 bases line up with TRBD2. The germline CDR1 and CDR2 sequences are ENHRY and SYGVKD. Trimming removed 4 bases from V and 2 bases from J; junction bases left unmatched: 5. CDR3 length: 15 residues. Here the CDR3 DNA reads TGTGCCATCAGTGTCGAGGGAGGGCCCTACAATGAGCAGTTCTTC. It is translated as CAISVEGGPYNEQFF.

The chain recombines TRBV20-1 with TRBJ1-1; D uncertain. The germline V and J ends were trimmed by 4 bases and 3 bases, with 9 bases remaining between them. The CDR3 loop spans 12 amino acids. Germline V lookup: CDR1 DFQATT, CDR2 SNEGSKA (reference sequence). The CDR3 DNA reads TGCAGTGCTAAGGTTTGGGACACTGAAGCTTTCTTT. Its translation is CSAKVWDTEAFF.

This chain joins TRBV29-1 and TRBJ2-7; 11 nucleotides match TRBD2. CDR1 SQVTM and CDR2 ANQGSEA come from the germline V gene. CDR3 size: 13 residues. V shed 4 bases, J shed 2 bases, and the junction held 1 base outside the gene matches. The DNA of the CDR3 is TGCAGCGTTGCTAGCGGGAGGACCTACGAGCAGTACTTC. Its translation is CSVASGRTYEQYF.

V gene TRBV12-3 or TRBV12-4 combines with J gene TRBJ1-5; maybe TRBD1 (6 bases). The length of the CDR3 is 15 residues. V gave up 6 bases and J gave up 4 bases, with 16 bases separating them. This chain's CDR3 is CASRPFGGLNQPQHF. The CDR3 DNA sequence: TGTGCCAGCAGACCGTTTGGGGGCTTAAATCAGCCCCAGCATTTT.

The chain carries TRBV29-1 and TRBJ1-2; no reliable D call. The CDR3 loop spans 11 amino acids. Trimming left V 3 bases short and J 5 bases short, with 7 bases between. CDR1 SQVTM and CDR2 ANQGSEA come from the germline V gene. The CDR3 sequence is CSVDYMYGYTF. Here the CDR3 DNA reads TGCAGCGTTGATTACATGTATGGCTACACCTTC.

With respect to this clonotype: The germline gene is not matched at one end of the junction; a read error may be the cause. The chain joins TRBV2 to TRBJ2-7; D is uncertain. CDR1 is SNHLY, CDR2 FYNNEI, per germline. This CDR3 is 14 amino acids long. As DNA, the CDR3 is TGTGCCAGCATTGAAACCCTGAACTCCTACGAGCAGTACTTC. Protein product: CASIETLNSYEQYF.

The CDR3, as DNA: TGCGCCAGCAGCTTGGGACTCACTGAAGCTTTCTTT. Its protein product is CASSLGLTEAFF. The chain employs TRBV5-1 and TRBJ1-1; no firm D call. The CDR3 totals 12 residues. The V and J ends lost 0 bases and 4 bases respectively, with 4 bases between them. The germline gives CDR1 SGHRS, CDR2 YFSETQ.

A single count supports this clonotype. The chain joins TRBV7-6 to TRBJ2-7; D gene unclear. This CDR3 has 15 amino acids. Germline CDR1 is SGHVS and CDR2 is FNYEAQ. The V end lost 1 base, the J end lost 0 bases, and 10 bases lay between the germline ends. As DNA, the CDR3 is TGTGCCAGCAGCTTAGAGGCTAGGAGCTCCTACGAGCAGTACTTC. The encoded protein is CASSLEARSSYEQYF.

V and J are TRBV27 and TRBJ2-7, with unresolved D. The CDR3 runs to 14 residues. Trimming left V 4 bases short and J 3 bases short, with 13 bases between. The germline CDR1 and CDR2 sequences are MNHEY and SMNVEV (reference sequence). CDR3: CASSSLRPNYEQYF. CDR3 coding DNA: TGTGCCAGCAGTTCTCTCCGACCCAACTACGAGCAGTACTTC.

This clonotype was counted a few times. CDR3 sequence: CASSFGRRYEQYF. The CDR3 DNA reads TGTGCCAGTAGTTTCGGACGGCGCTACGAGCAGTACTTC. The V call is TRBV19, the J call TRBJ2-7; no reliable D call. The V end was cut by 5 bases, the J end by 3 bases, with 11 bases between. This CDR3 spans 13 amino acids. Per the germline V gene, CDR1 is LNHDA and CDR2 is SQIVND (reference sequence). Full variable domain (missing parts from reference TRBV19 and TRBJ2-7): DGGITQSPKYLFRKEGQNVTLSCEQNLNHDAMYWYRQDPGQGLRLIYYSQIVNDFQKGDIAEGYSVSREKKESFPLTVTSAQKNPTAFYLCASSFGRRYEQYFGPGTRLTVT.

The chain combines TRBV7-9 with TRBJ2-1; D is uncertain. CDR3 length equals 12 residues. CDR1 is SEHNR and CDR2 is FQNEAQ in the germline V gene (reference sequence). V was shortened by 1 base and J by 10 bases, with 8 bases between the two germline ends. The CDR3 sequence is CASSLGTPEQFF. CDR3 in DNA: TGTGCCAGCAGCTTAGGTACCCCCGAGCAGTTCTTC.

In this sample, this clonotype turned up a few times. The chain has TRBV27 and TRBJ1-2, with a tentative D call TRBD1 (5 bases). This CDR3 has 13 amino acids. V was clipped by 6 bases and J by 3 bases, with 11 bases between them. Germline V gives CDR1 MNHEY, CDR2 SMNVEV (reference sequence). CDR3 bases: TGTGCCAGCAGCCCTGAGGGGCACTATGGCTACACCTTC. It is translated as CASSPEGHYGYTF.

V and J are TRBV29-1 and TRBJ1-5; 9 positions agree with TRBD1. Per germline, CDR1 SQVTM and CDR2 ANQGSEA. The CDR3 sequence is 13 residues long. The V segment lost 6 bases and the J segment 3 bases; nucleotides outside the gene matches: 3. The CDR3 DNA reads as TGCAGCGTGGGGACAGGGAACAATCAGCCCCAGCATTTT. This sequence encodes CSVGTGNNQPQHF.

This clonotype was seen only once. The chain carries TRBV19 and TRBJ2-5; D is undetermined. There are 13 residues in the CDR3. CDR1 LNHDA and CDR2 SQIVND come from the germline V gene (reference sequence). V was shortened by 6 bases and J by 2 bases, with 10 bases between the two germline ends. The CDR3 sequence is CASSLVPQETQYF. In DNA, the CDR3 is TGTGCCAGTAGCCTGGTCCCGCAAGAGACCCAGTACTTC. Full variable domain (missing parts from reference TRBV19 and TRBJ2-5): DGGITQSPKYLFRKEGQNVTLSCEQNLNHDAMYWYRQDPGQGLRLIYYSQIVNDFQKGDIAEGYSVSREKKESFPLTVTSAQKNPTAFYLCASSLVPQETQYFGPGTRLLVL.

This sequence joins TRBV10-3 and TRBJ2-7; 10 bases map to TRBD2. The CDR3 loop spans 16 amino acids. With 2 bases clipped from V and 3 bases from J, the junction kept 7 bases outside the gene matches. Germline V gene data show CDR1 as ENHRY and CDR2 as SYGVKD. The CDR3 here is CAISEPLAGEIYEQYF. The DNA of the CDR3 is TGTGCCATCAGTGAGCCTCTAGCGGGAGAAATCTACGAGCAGTACTTC.

V and J are TRBV9 and TRBJ2-7, with D uncertain. V gave up 2 bases and J gave up 1 base, with 10 bases separating them. Germline CDR1 SGDLS, CDR2 YYNGEE. This CDR3 is built from 14 residues. This CDR3 reads CASSVGLSSYEQYF. The CDR3 DNA is TGTGCCAGCAGCGTCGGCTTATCATCCTACGAGCAGTACTTC. Full variable domain (outside the CDR3, taken from reference TRBV9 and TRBJ2-7): DSGVTQTPKHLITATGQRVTLRCSPRSGDLSVYWYQQSLDQGLQFLIQYYNGEERAKGNILERFSAQQFPDLHSELNLSSLELGDSALYFCASSVGLSSYEQYFGPGTRLTVT.

The chain recombines TRBV5-1 with TRBJ2-5; no definite D call. Germline CDR1 and CDR2: SGHRS and YFSETQ. CDR3 length: 13 residues. The germline V and J ends were trimmed by 1 base and 4 bases, with 8 bases remaining between them. CDR3 nucleotides: TGCGCCAGCAGCTTGCCGGCTCCAGAGACCCAGTACTTC. Translation: CASSLPAPETQYF.